This T cell receptor (beta chain) was recorded in a study of cytomegalovirus exposure and HLA in healthy donors. PCR involved 60 Vbeta and 13 Jbeta primers. The data were produced by immunoSEQ multiplex PCR, yet TCRdb's version contains in-frame clones alone and is incomplete. The sample totals about 130,000 clones; its top ten clones hold about 1.8%. CDR1 is SGHTA, CDR2 FQGNSA, per germline. This CDR3 contains 14 residues. The V gene end was trimmed by 4 bases and the J gene end by 2 bases; junction bases not matched to a gene: 2. Sequencing was done on a sample of PBMCs. The chain recombines TRBV7-2 with TRBJ1-2, with TRBD1 matching 9 bases. This sequence was found in a man aged 18 to 30 in good health and CMV-seronegative. This chain's CDR3 is CASSSDRGNYGYTF. The CDR3 DNA follows: TGTGCCAGCAGCTCGGACAGGGGAAACTATGGCTACACCTTC.